Below, 25 T cell receptor beta chains from the same sample are listed, as sequenced in a study of T cells in Graves' hyperthyroidism and ophthalmopathy. RNA transcripts served as the template for amplifying TCR beta CDR3 regions. TCR CDR3 regions were first amplified by RT-PCR with HTBI primers. TCRdb redid the calling of the multiplex PCR reads with MiXCR, one entry per CDR3 protein. The sample consists of approximately 630,000 distinct CDR3 sequences, around 15% of them appearing once. The sample was blood. These receptors originate from a woman aged 25 to 39 with Graves' hyperthyroidism.

This clonotype was recorded a few times. The V gene is TRBV27, the J gene TRBJ1-2; 8 bases map to TRBD1. Germline CDR1 reads MNHEY; CDR2 reads SMNVEV (reference sequence). This CDR3 contains 12 residues. The trim removed 6 bases at V and 7 bases at J, leaving 4 bases unmatched. CDR3 coding DNA: TGTGCCAGCAGCCCGACAGGGGTTGGCTACACCTTC. Translating gives CASSPTGVGYTF.

This clonotype occurred many times. This chain's CDR3 is CASSPDGHSTDTQYF. CDR3 DNA sequence: TGTGCCAGCAGCCCGGATGGACATAGCACAGATACGCAGTATTTT. The chain joins TRBV27 to TRBJ2-3; D might be TRBD1 (5 bases). The CDR3 spans 15 residues. Trimming took 6 bases from V and 0 from J, leaving 13 bases between them. Germline CDR1 MNHEY, CDR2 SMNVEV (reference sequence).

This chain joins TRBV20-1 and TRBJ1-2, with a possible D match to TRBD1 (6 bases). This CDR3 is built from 14 residues. Germline V gene data show CDR1 as DFQATT and CDR2 as SNEGSKA (reference sequence). V dropped 0 bases and J dropped 5 bases, with 13 bases sitting between them. DNA for the CDR3: TGCAGTGCTAGAGAAGGGGGACGGCTTTATGGCTACACCTTC. Its translation: CSAREGGRLYGYTF.

This clonotype was seen at least ten times. The chain joins TRBV4-1 to TRBJ2-3, with 15 bases matching TRBD2. This CDR3 spans 16 amino acids. J lost 5 bases, V lost 3 bases, and 3 bases had no gene match. The germline V gene encodes CDR1 MGHRA and CDR2 YSYEKL. CDR3 protein: CASSQGLAGGEDTQYF. In nucleotides, the CDR3 is TGCGCCAGCAGCCAGGGACTAGCGGGAGGTGAAGATACGCAGTATTTT.

The chain links TRBV19 to TRBJ1-5, with 8 nucleotides matching TRBD1. CDR1 and CDR2 (germline): LNHDA, SQIVND (reference sequence). V lost 5 bases, J lost 2 bases, and 5 bases stayed unmatched. The CDR3 extends over 15 amino acids. The CDR3 loop reads CASSGGQAGNQPQHF. The CDR3 coding sequence is TGTGCCAGTAGTGGGGGACAGGCCGGCAATCAGCCCCAGCATTTT.

The gene calls are TRBV6-1 and TRBJ1-5; D may be TRBD1 (6 bases). Germline-derived CDR1 and CDR2 are MNHNS and SASEGT. The V end lost 10 bases, the J end lost 4 bases, and 14 bases lay between the germline ends. This CDR3 region has 13 residues. CDR3 in amino acids: CATEGVPNQPQHF. Here the CDR3 DNA reads TGTGCCACCGAGGGGGTTCCAAATCAGCCCCAGCATTTT.

This clonotype was seen ten or more times. The chain has TRBV11-2 and TRBJ2-5; 7 bases agree with TRBD1. Germline V CDR1 and CDR2: SGHAT, FQNNGV. This CDR3 contains 15 residues. J was trimmed by 5 bases and V by 1 base; bases with no gene match: 7. Written as DNA, the CDR3 is TGTGCCAGCAGCTTAGGACAGGGTGAATGGGAGACCCAGTACTTC. Translation: CASSLGQGEWETQYF. The variable domain in full, completed from reference TRBV11-2 and TRBJ2-5, reads EAGVAQSPRYKIIEKRQSVAFWCNPISGHATLYWYQQILGQGPKLLIQFQNNGVVDDSQLPKDRFSAERLKGVDSTLKIQPAKLEDSAVYLCASSLGQGEWETQYFGPGTRLLVL.

V gene TRBV20-1 combines with J gene TRBJ2-7; D call uncertain. V gave up 5 bases and J gave up 7 bases, with 15 bases separating them. Looked up from germline, CDR1 is DFQATT and CDR2 is SNEGSKA (reference sequence). The CDR3 loop spans 12 amino acids. CDR3: CSAPDRSWEQYF. The CDR3, as DNA: TGCAGTGCTCCGGACCGGTCGTGGGAGCAGTACTTC.

This clonotype came up many times. This chain connects TRBV5-1 to TRBJ2-1; maybe TRBD2 (6 bases). The CDR3 is 14 amino acids. Germline V gives CDR1 SGHRS, CDR2 YFSETQ. V was shortened by 3 bases and J by 7 bases, with 14 bases between the two germline ends. CDR3 protein: CASSSHGRENEQFF. The DNA of the CDR3 is TGCGCCAGCAGCTCGCACGGGCGGGAAAATGAGCAGTTCTTC. The full variable domain, in which reference TRBV5-1 and TRBJ2-1 provide the parts outside the CDR3, is KAGVTQTPRYLIKTRGQQVTLSCSPISGHRSVSWYQQTPGQGLQFLFEYFSETQRNKGNFPGRFSGRQFSNSRSEMNVSTLELGDSALYLCASSSHGRENEQFFGPGTRLTVL.

About this clonotype itself: A much larger clone lies one base from this, so it may be a read error. The CDR3 region is CASRHLYNEQFF. The CDR3 DNA reads as TGTGCCAGCAGGCATTTATACAATGAGCAGTTCTTC. The chain links TRBV12-3 or TRBV12-4 to TRBJ2-1, with unresolved D. Deletions cut 6 bases from V and 4 bases from J, with 7 bases between. The length of the CDR3 is 12 residues.

V usage is TRBV20-1 and J usage is TRBJ1-1, with TRBD1 matching 12 bases. The J segment lost 7 bases and the V segment lost 1 base, leaving 7 bases of the junction unmatched. This CDR3 has 15 amino acids. The germline V gene has CDR1 DFQATT and CDR2 SNEGSKA (reference sequence). The DNA for the CDR3 is TGCAGTGCTAGAGGGTGGGGACAGGGGGCAGATGAAGCTTTCTTT. Translated: CSARGWGQGADEAFF.

This clonotype was seen just once. This rearrangement joins TRBV28 to TRBJ2-1, with TRBD2 identical over 11 bases. Per germline, CDR1 MDHEN and CDR2 SYDVKM. This CDR3 region has 16 residues. V shed 4 bases, J shed 9 bases, and the junction held 11 bases outside the gene matches. In DNA form, the CDR3 reads TGTGCCAGCAGTTCGGACTTTAGCGGGAGGGCCGGTGAGCAGTTCTTC. Translated, it gives CASSSDFSGRAGEQFF.

This chain links TRBV11-2 with TRBJ2-1; tentatively, D is TRBD2 (6 bases). This CDR3 comprises 15 residues. CDR1 and CDR2 (germline): SGHAT, FQNNGV. V was shortened by 8 bases and J by 2 bases, with 16 bases between the two germline ends. In DNA, the CDR3 is TGTGCCAGCGGTAGGATAGCGGCAACCTACAATGAGCAGTTCTTC. This encodes CASGRIAATYNEQFF.

This clonotype showed up many times. This sequence joins TRBV6-2 or TRBV6-3 and TRBJ2-2; TRBD1 might be the D (5 bases). The length of the CDR3 is 15 residues. The V end was cut by 5 bases, the J end by 2 bases, with 12 bases between. CDR1 is MNHEY and CDR2 is SVGEGT in the germline V gene. The CDR3: CASSPLQGNTGELFF. As DNA, the CDR3 is TGTGCCAGCAGTCCCCTGCAGGGTAACACCGGGGAGCTGTTTTTT.

This clonotype was counted many times. The genes are TRBV6-1 and TRBJ2-1; D uncertain. Trimming pared 6 bases from V and 4 bases from J, leaving 22 bases between. The germline V gene has CDR1 MNHNS and CDR2 SASEGT. The CDR3 covers 17 residues. CDR3 DNA sequence: TGTGCCAGCAGCCATAGGGCCTCAAGCGACATTTACAATGAGCAGTTCTTC. It codes for CASSHRASSDIYNEQFF.

This clonotype was counted between two and nine times. The chain employs TRBV3-1 and TRBJ2-3; weak D call: TRBD2 (5 bases). CDR3 length equals 14 residues. Trimming took 5 bases from V and 4 from J, leaving 13 bases between them. The germline gives CDR1 LGHDT, CDR2 YNNKEL (reference sequence). The CDR3 nucleotides read TGTGCCAGCAGCTCTGCGAGGGCCCCAGATACGCAGTATTTT. Residues: CASSSARAPDTQYF.

Ten or more counts support this clonotype. This chain links TRBV6-4 with TRBJ2-2, with D tentatively TRBD1 (6 bases). Trimming cost V 6 bases and J 4 bases, with 9 bases left between them. From germline, CDR1 is MRHNA and CDR2 SNTAGT. This CDR3 region has 13 residues. Here the CDR3 reads CASRMTGTGELFF. For the CDR3, the DNA is TGTGCCAGCAGAATGACAGGCACCGGGGAGCTGTTTTTT.

This clonotype was detected many times. V and J are TRBV13 and TRBJ1-1; D is possibly TRBD1 (5 bases). The germline gives CDR1 PRHDT, CDR2 FYEKMQ (reference sequence). The CDR3 runs to 14 residues. V was shortened by 6 bases and J by 5 bases, with 16 bases between the two germline ends. CDR3 nucleotides: TGTGCCAGCAGATTGGGGGACCGGGGGACTGAAGCTTTCTTT. It codes for CASRLGDRGTEAFF.

This clonotype was counted at least ten times. The gene calls are TRBV7-3 and TRBJ2-1, with 7 bases fitting TRBD2. This CDR3 is 16 amino acids long. Germline CDR1 is SGHTA and CDR2 is FQGTGA. The V segment lost 4 bases and the J segment 3 bases; nucleotides outside the gene matches: 9. The CDR3 reads CASSSSGRENYNEQFF. The CDR3 DNA follows: TGTGCCAGCAGCTCGTCGGGGCGGGAGAACTACAATGAGCAGTTCTTC.

The chain combines TRBV27 with TRBJ1-6; 8 bases agree with TRBD1. CDR1 is MNHEY, CDR2 SMNVEV, per germline (reference sequence). This CDR3 region has 17 residues. Trimming cost V 6 bases and J 6 bases; bases outside gene matches: 13. CDR3 amino acids: CASRDRDRYRGNSPLHF. CDR3 bases: TGTGCCAGCAGGGACAGGGACCGATATAGGGGTAATTCACCCCTCCACTTT.

V is TRBV30 and J is TRBJ2-2, with TRBD1 identical over 9 bases. The CDR3 extends over 16 amino acids. Germline V lookup: CDR1 GTSNPN, CDR2 SVGIG (reference sequence). V lost 0 bases and J lost 5; bases outside the gene matches: 7. In DNA form, the CDR3 reads TGTGCCTGGAGTGTACTAGGACAGGGGAGAACCGGGGAGCTGTTTTTT. It yields the protein CAWSVLGQGRTGELFF. Together with reference TRBV30 and TRBJ2-2, the CDR3 gives the full variable domain: SQTIHQWPATLVQPVGSPLSLECTVEGTSNPNLYWYRQAAGRGLQLLFYSVGIGQISSEVPQNLSASRPQDRQFILSSKKLLLSDSGFYLCAWSVLGQGRTGELFFGEGSRLTVL.

Of note for this clonotype: A clone one base away is much larger, so this may be a read error. The J gene is TRBJ2-2, the V gene TRBV12-3 or TRBV12-4; the D is unclear. The CDR3 contains 11 residues. The CDR3 nucleotides read TGTGCCGGCAGTTTGGTCGGGGAGCTGTTTTTT. Residues: CAGSLVGELFF.

This clonotype was counted many times. The chain uses TRBV10-2 and TRBJ2-1; D remains ambiguous. CDR3 size: 11 residues. V lost 2 bases and J lost 8, with 4 bases in between. CDR1 is WSHSY, CDR2 SAAADI, per germline. CDR3 DNA sequence: TGCGCCAGCAGTGAGGGTGATGAGCAGTTCTTC. It yields the protein CASSEGDEQFF.

This clonotype was observed a handful of times. V usage is TRBV6-6 and J usage is TRBJ1-4; D gene ambiguous. Per germline, CDR1 MNHNY and CDR2 SVGAGI (reference sequence). Trimming stripped 0 bases from V and 3 bases from J, with 2 bases between. The CDR3 consists of 13 residues. The CDR3 bases are TGTGCCAGCAGTTACTCTGCTAATGAAAAACTGTTTTTT. Its protein is CASSYSANEKLFF.

This clonotype has at least ten counts. The J gene is TRBJ1-5, the V gene TRBV6-1, with D maybe TRBD1 (5 bases). The V and J ends lost 4 bases and 5 bases respectively, with 9 bases between them. This CDR3 has 13 amino acids. CDR1 MNHNS and CDR2 SASEGT come from the germline V gene. CDR3 nucleotides: TGTGCCAGCAGTGCACAGGAGCATCAGCCCCAGCATTTT. Residues: CASSAQEHQPQHF.